Below, 17 T cell receptor beta chains from the same sample are listed, as sequenced in a study of T cell repertoires in cytomegalovirus infection. Each CDR3 protein is one row after TCRdb ran MiXCR on the reads. The data hold hundreds of thousands of distinct CDR3 sequences, with about 33% observed a single time. The antigens of these receptors remain unknown. Here the sequenced sample was cultured PBMCs, taken from culture after CMV antigen stimulation. Receptors were obtained from a human donor in good health (CMV status not recorded). Some clones in this sample may be carry-over from other donors' samples.

The rearrangement links TRBV6-1 to TRBJ2-1, with 14 bases identical to TRBD2. The CDR3 covers 18 residues. Per germline, CDR1 MNHNS and CDR2 SASEGT. The trim removed 6 bases at V and 3 bases at J, leaving 10 bases unmatched. CDR3 DNA: TGTGCCAGCAGGACCGGGACTAGCGGGAGACCCCACTACAATGAGCAGTTCTTC. This encodes CASRTGTSGRPHYNEQFF.

This clonotype was detected ten times or more. The chain is built from TRBV7-2 and TRBJ2-1; TRBD2 aligns across 8 bases. This CDR3 is 15 amino acids long. The J segment lost 9 bases and the V segment lost 5 bases, leaving 12 bases of the junction unmatched. Per germline, CDR1 SGHTA and CDR2 FQGNSA. In nucleotides, the CDR3 is TGTGCCAGCAGCCTAAGCGGGAGAGGAGTGAGTGAGCAGTTCTTC. Encoded protein: CASSLSGRGVSEQFF.

This clonotype was observed at least ten times. V is TRBV7-2 and J is TRBJ2-5; 8 positions agree with TRBD2. The germline V gene encodes CDR1 SGHTA and CDR2 FQGNSA. Germline trimming cut 5 bases from V and 5 bases from J; bases unmatched to any gene: 13. The CDR3 loop spans 16 amino acids. The DNA for the CDR3 is TGTGCCAGCAGCCTTTTATTGGCGGGAGGAGCGGAGACCCAGTACTTC. This translates into CASSLLLAGGAETQYF.

The table lists this clonotype with a few counts. This chain connects TRBV28 to TRBJ2-1, with D perhaps TRBD2 (5 bases). CDR1 and CDR2 (germline): MDHEN, SYDVKM. V was shortened by 3 bases and J by 0 bases, with 9 bases between the two germline ends. The CDR3 runs 15 residues. The DNA for the CDR3 is TGTGCCAGCAGTTTCGAGGGCAGCTCCTACAATGAGCAGTTCTTC. This sequence encodes CASSFEGSSYNEQFF. Full variable domain (rest looked up from reference TRBV28 and TRBJ2-1): DVKVTQSSRYLVKRTGEKVFLECVQDMDHENMFWYRQDPGLGLRLIYFSYDVKMKEKGDIPEGYSVSREKKERFSLILESASTNQTSMYLCASSFEGSSYNEQFFGPGTRLTVL.

The chain carries TRBV19 and TRBJ2-1; 9 bases line up with TRBD1. The CDR3 is 13 residues long. Germline CDR1 reads LNHDA; CDR2 reads SQIVND (reference sequence). After removal of 5 bases from V and 9 bases from J, the junction contained 5 bases not matched to a gene. The CDR3 DNA reads TGTGCCAGTAGTGGACAGGGGTTGGGTGAGCAGTTCTTC. The encoded protein is CASSGQGLGEQFF.

The rearrangement links TRBV29-1 to TRBJ1-2; no firm D call. Germline-derived CDR1 and CDR2 are SQVTM and ANQGSEA. Trimming took 5 bases from V and 7 from J, leaving 20 bases between them. The CDR3 is 14 amino acids. The CDR3 is CSVYMPRIPAGYTF. The CDR3 bases are TGCAGCGTTTATATGCCGCGGATCCCAGCTGGCTACACCTTC.

This clonotype was observed a few times. CDR3 residues: CASSFDSGFYGYTF. CDR3 sequence (DNA): TGTGCCAGCAGTTTCGACAGCGGCTTCTATGGCTACACCTTC. The chain links TRBV27 to TRBJ1-2, with a possible D match to TRBD1 (5 bases). CDR1 and CDR2 (germline): MNHEY, SMNVEV (reference sequence). The CDR3 is made up of 14 amino acids. V lost 3 bases, J lost 4 bases, and 12 bases lay in between.

This sequence joins TRBV6-2 or TRBV6-3 and TRBJ1-2; 10 nucleotides align to TRBD1. Germline V gene lookup returns CDR1 MNHEY and CDR2 SVGEGT. With 6 bases clipped from V and 4 bases from J, the junction kept 5 bases outside the gene matches. There are 14 residues in the CDR3. CDR3 region: CASRRQGAIYGYTF. For the CDR3, the DNA is TGTGCCAGCAGGAGACAGGGGGCGATCTATGGCTACACCTTC.

The chain joins TRBV11-1 to TRBJ1-1; D remains unclear. CDR1 and CDR2 from the germline V gene are SGHAT and FQDESV (reference sequence). Trimming cost V 5 bases and J 12 bases, with 13 bases left between them. The CDR3 extends over 11 amino acids. The DNA for the CDR3 is TGTGCCAGCAGCGCCTACCCCCTCTCTTTCTTT. Its translation: CASSAYPLSFF. The full variable domain, its missing parts supplied by reference TRBV11-1 and TRBJ1-1, is EAEVAQSPRYKITEKSQAVAFWCDPISGHATLYWYRQILGQGPELLVQFQDESVVDDSQLPKDRFSAERLKGVDSTLKIQPAELGDSAMYLCASSAYPLSFFGQGTRLTVV.

In this sample, this clonotype turned up a few times. The V gene is TRBV7-6, the J gene TRBJ2-2; unclear D gene. V lost 3 bases to trimming and J lost 3 bases, with 14 bases between them. From germline, CDR1 is SGHVS and CDR2 FNYEAQ. The CDR3 runs 16 residues. The CDR3 spells CASSFLGGGDTGELFF. DNA for the CDR3: TGTGCCAGCAGCTTTCTAGGTGGTGGGGACACCGGGGAGCTGTTTTTT.

CDR3 sequence (DNA): TGTGCCAGCAGCTGGGGCGGGAGGTCCGGGGAGCTGTTTTTT. Protein: CASSWGGRSGELFF. This chain uses TRBV11-3 with TRBJ2-2; 8 positions match TRBD2. V shed 4 bases and J 6 bases; nucleotides not matched to a gene: 4. The CDR3 length is 14 residues. From germline, CDR1 is SGHNT and CDR2 YENEEA. Based on the CDR3 plus reference TRBV11-3 and TRBJ2-2, the full variable domain is EAGVVQSPRYKIIEKKQPVAFWCNPISGHNTLYWYLQNLGQGPELLIRYENEEAVDDSQLPKDRFSAERLKGVDSTLKIQPAELGDSAVYLCASSWGGRSGELFFGEGSRLTVL.

J is TRBJ2-2 and V is TRBV28; 9 bases agree with TRBD2. This CDR3 spans 18 amino acids. Trimming at V came to 2 bases and at J to 6 bases, leaving 13 bases not matched to a gene. CDR1 and CDR2 from the germline V gene are MDHEN and SYDVKM. The CDR3, as DNA: TGTGCCAGCAGTTTACCCTCCATGGCTAGCGGGGTCTCCGGGGAGCTGTTTTTT. Its protein product is CASSLPSMASGVSGELFF.

The V call is TRBV5-4, the J call TRBJ2-7; TRBD2 aligns across 7 bases. The CDR3 covers 16 residues. Germline assignment: CDR1 SGHNT and CDR2 YYREEE (reference sequence). V shed 4 bases, J shed 0 bases, and the junction held 10 bases outside the gene matches. Here the CDR3 reads CASSPLGGGPSYEQYF. CDR3 nucleotide sequence: TGTGCCAGCAGCCCCCTGGGGGGAGGGCCCTCCTACGAGCAGTACTTC.

This clonotype was seen a handful of times. This chain links TRBV7-2 with TRBJ2-1; tentative D call: TRBD2 (5 bases). This CDR3 has 15 amino acids. Per the germline V gene, CDR1 is SGHTA and CDR2 is FQGNSA. Trimming removed 3 bases from V and 9 bases from J, with 18 bases in between. The CDR3 nucleotides are TGTGCCAGCAGCTTCGGGGTGGTCGGGGTGGGTGAGCAGTTCTTC. Translation: CASSFGVVGVGEQFF. Drawing the rest from reference TRBV7-2 and TRBJ2-1, the complete variable domain is GAGVSQSPSNKVTEKGKDVELRCDPISGHTALYWYRQSLGQGLEFLIYFQGNSAPDKSGLPSDRFSAERTGGSVSTLTIQRTQQEDSAVYLCASSFGVVGVGEQFFGPGTRLTVL.

The V and J genes are TRBV6-2 or TRBV6-3 and TRBJ1-3, with 7 bases identical to TRBD1. CDR1 MNHEY and CDR2 SVGEGT come from the germline V gene. Trimming at V came to 6 bases and at J to 8 bases, leaving 16 bases not matched to a gene. The CDR3 is 16 residues long. CDR3 nucleotide sequence: TGTGCCAGCAGACCTTACCGACAGGGAACATCGGACACCATATATTTT. It specifies CASRPYRQGTSDTIYF.

This clonotype has at least ten counts. The chain couples TRBV20-1 to TRBJ2-1, with TRBD1 identical over 7 bases. The junction had 10 bases not matched to a gene; V was cut back by 3 bases and J by 2 bases. Germline V gene lookup returns CDR1 DFQATT and CDR2 SNEGSKA (reference sequence). The length of the CDR3 is 16 residues. CDR3 in amino acids: CSASKGGAVAYNEQFF. CDR3 DNA: TGCAGTGCTAGTAAAGGGGGCGCGGTCGCCTACAATGAGCAGTTCTTC.

This clonotype showed up just a few times. The J gene is TRBJ2-4, the V gene TRBV28; D may be TRBD1 (5 bases). The CDR3 totals 12 residues. The V gene's germline CDR1 is MDHEN and CDR2 SYDVKM. The CDR3 reads CAVGQGQNIQYF. DNA for the CDR3: TGTGCAGTTGGGCAGGGCCAAAACATTCAGTACTTC.